A single sample is the source of the 28 T cell receptor beta chains below, sequenced in a study of shared clonotypes between healthy human individuals. The repertoire was sequenced with immunoSEQ multiplex PCR; TCRdb's copy has only in-frame clones and lacks some. The sample includes roughly 480,000 clones, around three quarters of them seen just once. The sample was PBMCs. The receptors originated from a woman between 40 and 50 years old in good health. Some clones in this sample may be carry-over from other donors' samples.

V and J are TRBV5-4 and TRBJ1-5; D is perhaps TRBD1 (6 bases). V lost 3 bases and J 8 bases, leaving 12 bases between the germline ends. CDR1 is SGHNT and CDR2 is YYREEE in the germline V gene (reference sequence). This CDR3 contains 13 residues. DNA for the CDR3: TGTGCCAGCAGCTGGGACAATGGGGAGCCCCAGCATTTT. Protein product: CASSWDNGEPQHF.

V is TRBV19 and J is TRBJ1-6; 7 bases match TRBD1. The V and J ends lost 7 bases and 5 bases, in that order; junction bases with no gene match: 11. This CDR3 contains 16 residues. Germline V gene data show CDR1 as LNHDA and CDR2 as SQIVND (reference sequence). The CDR3 nucleotides are TGTGCCAGTACCAGATCCTCCGGGACAGATAATTCACCCCTCCACTTT. Residues: CASTRSSGTDNSPLHF. Variable domain in full (rest from reference TRBV19 and TRBJ1-6): DGGITQSPKYLFRKEGQNVTLSCEQNLNHDAMYWYRQDPGQGLRLIYYSQIVNDFQKGDIAEGYSVSREKKESFPLTVTSAQKNPTAFYLCASTRSSGTDNSPLHFGNGTRLTVT.

Many counts were recorded for this clone. DNA for the CDR3: TGTGCCAGCAGCTTTCGTGGCCAGAAGAACAATGAGCAGTTCTTC. Amino acid sequence: CASSFRGQKNNEQFF. This chain joins TRBV5-5 and TRBJ2-1; D is uncertain. V lost 2 bases, J lost 5 bases, and 14 bases lay in between. CDR1 is SGHKS and CDR2 is YYEKEE in the germline V gene (reference sequence). This CDR3 has 15 residues.

The V call is TRBV7-6, the J call TRBJ2-4, with TRBD1 matching over 8 bases. Germline V gene data show CDR1 as SGHVS and CDR2 as FNYEAQ. V lost 4 bases to trimming and J lost 6 bases; unmatched junction nucleotides: 8. CDR3 length equals 15 residues. CDR3 residues: CASSSYPGGVNIQYF. The CDR3 DNA reads as TGTGCCAGCAGCTCTTATCCAGGGGGCGTAAACATTCAGTACTTC.

The chain recombines TRBV11-2 with TRBJ2-5, with D possibly TRBD2 on 5 matching bases. Per the germline V gene, CDR1 is SGHAT and CDR2 is FQNNGV. CDR3 length: 16 amino acids. Trimming cost V 2 bases and J 2 bases, with 15 bases left between them. CDR3 sequence (DNA): TGTGCCAGCAGCTTATTGGGCTCGGGCGGGCAAGAGACCCAGTACTTC. Translation: CASSLLGSGGQETQYF.

The rearrangement links TRBV7-2 to TRBJ2-5, with 9 nucleotides matching TRBD2. Per the germline V gene, CDR1 is SGHTA and CDR2 is FQGNSA. V was clipped by 5 bases and J by 8 bases; unmatched bases: 12. This CDR3 is 15 amino acids long. The CDR3 bases are TGTGCCAGCAGCCAAACTAGCGGGCTCCTTGATACCCAGTACTTC. Translation: CASSQTSGLLDTQYF.

This chain connects TRBV5-4 to TRBJ2-7; D remains ambiguous. V was clipped by 0 bases and J by 4 bases, with 14 bases between them. The germline V gene has CDR1 SGHNT and CDR2 YYREEE (reference sequence). The CDR3 is 15 amino acids. The CDR3 DNA reads TGTGCCAGCAGCTTGGAGGTTGGCGACCCTTACGAGCAGTACTTC. Residues: CASSLEVGDPYEQYF.

The rearrangement links TRBV28 to TRBJ2-7; TRBD2 matches 15 bases. The germline CDR1 and CDR2 sequences are MDHEN and SYDVKM. The CDR3 contains 17 residues. After removal of 4 bases from V and 2 bases from J, the junction contained 6 bases not matched to a gene. For the CDR3, the DNA is TGTGCCAGCAGTTCCCGGACTAGCGGGAGGGTCCCCTACGAGCAGTACTTC. It codes for CASSSRTSGRVPYEQYF.

The chain has TRBV9 and TRBJ2-3; TRBD2 aligns across 9 bases. This CDR3 comprises 17 residues. In germline, CDR1 is SGDLS, CDR2 YYNGEE. Germline trimming cut 0 bases from V and 9 bases from J; bases unmatched to any gene: 14. CDR3 residues: CASSVEIGGGDLRTQYF. For the CDR3, the DNA is TGTGCCAGCAGCGTAGAAATCGGCGGGGGGGACCTTCGGACGCAGTATTTT. The variable domain in full, with the rest retrieved from reference TRBV9 and TRBJ2-3, is DSGVTQTPKHLITATGQRVTLRCSPRSGDLSVYWYQQSLDQGLQFLIQYYNGEERAKGNILERFSAQQFPDLHSELNLSSLELGDSALYFCASSVEIGGGDLRTQYFGPGTRLTVL.

This clone was picked up one time. An end of the junction differs from the germline gene, which may be a read error. The rearrangement links TRBV7-2 to TRBJ2-3; the D gene is possibly TRBD1 (6 bases). This CDR3 region has 14 residues. Germline V gives CDR1 SGHTA, CDR2 FQGNSA. The CDR3 here is CASSLDSRTETQYF. Written as DNA, the CDR3 is TGTGCCAGCAGCTTAGATTCCAGGACAGAAACGCAGTATTTT.

This clone was recorded only once. The chain employs TRBV2 and TRBJ2-5; no reliable D call. Judging by the DNA end, TRBJ2-7 fits better; the J call may be wrong. The CDR3 runs 14 residues. CDR1 is SNHLY, CDR2 FYNNEI, per germline. CDR3 DNA sequence: TGTGCCAGCAGGAACCCCGGCTGGGGTGACGAGCAGTACTTC. It encodes CASRNPGWGDEQYF.

The chain combines TRBV5-5 with TRBJ1-2, with unresolved D. This CDR3 region has 14 residues. The ends were cut back, 0 bases at V and 1 base at J, with 7 bases in the middle. CDR1 is SGHKS and CDR2 is YYEKEE in the germline V gene (reference sequence). The CDR3 DNA reads as TGTGCCAGCAGCTTGGCCGGCAGTAACTATGGCTACACCTTC. It specifies CASSLAGSNYGYTF. The full variable domain, with the rest looked up from reference TRBV5-5 and TRBJ1-2, is DAGVTQSPTHLIKTRGQQVTLRCSPISGHKSVSWYQQVLGQGPQFIFQYYEKEERGRGNFPDRFSARQFPNYSSELNVNALLLGDSALYLCASSLAGSNYGYTFGSGTRLTVV.

The chain couples TRBV29-1 to TRBJ2-3; no clear D gene. The V end lost 3 bases, the J end lost 1 base, and 8 bases lay between the germline ends. CDR3 length: 13 residues. From germline, CDR1 is SQVTM and CDR2 ANQGSEA. The DNA for the CDR3 is TGCAGCGTTGATTCCCAGGGCACAGATACGCAGTATTTT. Translating gives CSVDSQGTDTQYF.

The chain joins TRBV27 to TRBJ1-2, with 8 bases identical to TRBD1. V was pared by 5 bases and J by 3 bases, with 8 bases of the junction left unmatched. The CDR3 is 15 amino acids. Germline V gene sequence: CDR1 MNHEY, CDR2 SMNVEV (reference sequence). The CDR3 DNA reads as TGTGCCAGCAGTCCCTGGACAGGGTCGGACTATGGCTACACCTTC. Its translation: CASSPWTGSDYGYTF.

The V gene is TRBV12-5, the J gene TRBJ2-7; D not resolved. The V gene's germline CDR1 is LGHNT and CDR2 FRNRAP. This CDR3 is built from 12 residues. V lost 6 bases and J lost 0, with 6 bases in between. The CDR3 nucleotides are TGTGCTAGTGGCCCACACTCCTACGAGCAGTACTTC. Protein: CASGPHSYEQYF.

The chain is built from TRBV5-1 and TRBJ2-3; 9 positions agree with TRBD1. J lost 3 bases, V lost 7 bases, and 6 bases had no gene match. Germline V gene lookup returns CDR1 SGHRS and CDR2 YFSETQ. The CDR3 consists of 14 residues. CDR3 sequence reads: CASHATGGTDTQYF. The CDR3 bases are TGCGCCAGCCACGCGACAGGGGGGACAGATACGCAGTATTTT.

V is TRBV11-3 and J is TRBJ2-3, with 8 positions matching TRBD2. The CDR3 sequence is 14 residues long. From germline, CDR1 is SGHNT and CDR2 YENEEA. V lost 5 bases to trimming and J lost 4 bases; unmatched junction nucleotides: 5. The CDR3: CASSLGRASDTQYF. In DNA, the CDR3 is TGTGCCAGCAGCCTCGGGAGGGCCTCAGATACGCAGTATTTT.

The CDR3, as DNA: TGTGCCAGCAGCTTGAAGGACTATGGCTACACCTTC. Protein sequence: CASSLKDYGYTF. The V and J genes are TRBV5-6 and TRBJ1-2; D remains unclear. CDR3 length: 12 amino acids. The germline V gene encodes CDR1 SGHDT and CDR2 YYEEEE. V lost 1 base, J lost 3 bases, and 4 bases lay in between.

V usage is TRBV19 and J usage is TRBJ1-4; D unresolved. Per the germline V gene, CDR1 is LNHDA and CDR2 is SQIVND (reference sequence). V was pared by 3 bases and J by 7 bases, with 15 bases between. This CDR3 region has 15 residues. The CDR3 sequence is CASSITASKGEKLFF. In DNA form, the CDR3 reads TGTGCCAGTAGTATTACGGCCTCGAAGGGTGAAAAACTGTTTTTT.

The chain combines TRBV7-9 with TRBJ2-7, with TRBD1 matching 7 bases. CDR1 and CDR2 from the germline V gene are SEHNR and FQNEAQ (reference sequence). The CDR3 is 13 residues long. Germline trimming cut 5 bases from V and 5 bases from J; bases unmatched to any gene: 6. CDR3 protein: CASSRQGGNEQYF. The CDR3 nucleotides read TGTGCCAGCAGCCGACAGGGCGGCAACGAGCAGTACTTC.

For this clone: A much larger clone lies a single base off, so this may be a read error. This chain joins TRBV10-2 and TRBJ1-2; no firm D call. The V end lost 0 bases, the J end lost 8 bases, and 10 bases lay between the germline ends. Germline values: CDR1 WSHSY, CDR2 SAAADI. This CDR3 contains 13 residues. Written as DNA, the CDR3 is TGCGCCAGCAGTGAGTCCCGGGGAAGAGGCTACACCTTC. Encoded protein: CASSESRGRGYTF.

As concerns this clone: This is likely an artifact of a read error, given a far larger clone one base away. This sequence joins TRBV6-4 and TRBJ1-2, with 7 bases that match TRBD1. Germline V gives CDR1 MRHNA, CDR2 SNTAGT. This CDR3 has 14 amino acids. J gave up 4 bases and V 5 bases, and 7 bases lay outside the gene matches. The CDR3 protein is CASSRDRSSYGYTF. The CDR3 DNA reads TGTGCCAGCAGTCGGGACAGAAGTAGCTATGGCTACACCTTC.

This clone was counted at least ten times. The chain uses TRBV5-1 and TRBJ1-2; D ambiguous. Germline lookup yields CDR1 SGHRS and CDR2 YFSETQ. CDR3 length: 12 amino acids. The V and J ends lost 4 bases and 4 bases respectively, with 8 bases between them. The DNA of the CDR3 is TGCGCCAGCAGCGGGTACGGCTATGGCTACACCTTC. Protein: CASSGYGYGYTF.

This chain joins TRBV30 and TRBJ1-2; D is uncertain. Deletions cut 0 bases from V and 3 bases from J, with 14 bases between. The germline CDR1 and CDR2 sequences are GTSNPN and SVGIG (reference sequence). This CDR3 contains 15 residues. CDR3 sequence reads: CAWSVLEGSHYGYTF. The CDR3 DNA is TGTGCCTGGAGTGTACTGGAGGGCTCTCACTATGGCTACACCTTC.

This clone is a singleton in its sample. The chain couples TRBV7-8 to TRBJ2-7, with 10 bases matching TRBD1. Germline CDR1 is SGHVS and CDR2 is FQNEAQ. V lost 5 bases and J lost 2; bases outside the gene matches: 9. This CDR3 is built from 16 residues. The CDR3 spells CASSAAPGTGAYEQYF. In nucleotides, the CDR3 is TGTGCCAGCAGCGCCGCCCCCGGGACAGGGGCCTACGAGCAGTACTTC.

The genes are TRBV28 and TRBJ2-7; D is uncertain. There are 14 residues in the CDR3. In germline, CDR1 is MDHEN, CDR2 SYDVKM. The V gene lost 5 bases and the J gene lost 0 bases, with 11 bases spanning the gap. This CDR3 reads CASSPNFSSYEQYF. CDR3 sequence (DNA): TGTGCCAGCAGTCCCAACTTTAGCTCCTACGAGCAGTACTTC.

As concerns this clone: Other nucleotide sequences in the sample specify the same CDR3. The chain is built from TRBV5-1 and TRBJ1-5; 8 bases fit TRBD1. The V segment lost 0 bases and the J segment 4 bases; nucleotides outside the gene matches: 0. This CDR3 is built from 14 residues. Germline CDR1 is SGHRS and CDR2 is YFSETQ. CDR3 nucleotides: TGCGCCAGCAGCTTGGGGACAGGGAATCAGCCCCAGCATTTT. Residues: CASSLGTGNQPQHF.

The rearrangement uses TRBV14 and TRBJ2-4; D perhaps matches TRBD2 (5 bases). The length of the CDR3 is 14 residues. Trimming cost V 4 bases and J 4 bases, with 11 bases left between them. Germline V gene lookup returns CDR1 SGHDN and CDR2 FVKESK. The CDR3 reads CASSPFLAKNIQYF. As DNA, the CDR3 is TGTGCCAGCAGCCCGTTCCTAGCAAAAAACATTCAGTACTTC.